The 32 T cell receptor beta chains below come from one sample, sequenced in a study of T cell repertoires in ileal Crohn's disease. Clones were read by immunoSEQ multiplex PCR, and TCRdb kept only the in-frame ones, dropping some. Of around 8,500 clones listed, 95% to 96% are singletons. The sample consisted of ileal tissue. These receptors all come from an adult with Crohn's disease.

The chain recombines TRBV5-4 with TRBJ1-6; no reliable D call. The V gene's germline CDR1 is SGHNT and CDR2 YYREEE (reference sequence). The germline V and J ends were trimmed by 2 bases and 4 bases, with 13 bases remaining between them. The CDR3 totals 16 residues. In DNA form, the CDR3 reads TGTGCCAGCAGCTTCTCGACTGCGACGTATAATTCACCCCTCCACTTT. Amino acid sequence: CASSFSTATYNSPLHF.

This CDR3 reads CASTPGARNSPLHF. Written as DNA, the CDR3 is TGTGCCAGCACGCCGGGAGCCCGAAATTCACCCCTCCACTTT. The chain couples TRBV6-5 to TRBJ1-6; no reliable D call. Between the trimmed V and J ends, which lost 7 bases and 7 bases, there was a span of 14 bases. The CDR3 totals 14 residues. CDR1 MNHEY and CDR2 SVGAGI come from the germline V gene.

CDR3 DNA: TGTGCCAGCAGCCAAAACGGGGGACCTGTCACCGGGGAGCTGTTTTTT. Residues: CASSQNGGPVTGELFF. V is TRBV14 and J is TRBJ2-2; D perhaps matches TRBD2 (6 bases). V was pared by 2 bases and J by 4 bases, with 14 bases between. The CDR3 sequence is 16 residues long. Germline assignment: CDR1 SGHDN and CDR2 FVKESK.

This rearrangement joins TRBV7-7 to TRBJ2-7; D gene ambiguous. V lost 2 bases, J lost 2 bases, and 7 bases lay in between. Germline V gene lookup returns CDR1 SSHAT and CDR2 FNYEAQ (reference sequence). This CDR3 has 13 residues. CDR3: CASSLTETYEQYF. The CDR3 coding sequence is TGTGCCAGCAGCTTAACGGAGACCTACGAGCAGTACTTC.

The chain has TRBV7-2 and TRBJ2-3; TRBD2 matches 8 bases. CDR3 length: 15 residues. Per germline, CDR1 SGHTA and CDR2 FQGNSA. V lost 3 bases and J lost 6; bases outside the gene matches: 8. Here the CDR3 reads CASSLNGGAGDTQYF. The CDR3 DNA sequence: TGTGCCAGCAGCTTGAACGGGGGGGCCGGGGATACGCAGTATTTT.

This chain joins TRBV6-6 and TRBJ1-6; no clear D. V lost 4 bases and J 7 bases, leaving 14 bases between the germline ends. Germline assignment: CDR1 MNHNY and CDR2 SVGAGI (reference sequence). The CDR3 consists of 15 residues. CDR3 region: CASSLKLSANSPLHF. The DNA for the CDR3 is TGTGCCAGCAGTTTGAAACTGAGTGCCAATTCACCCCTCCACTTT.

DNA of the CDR3: TGTGCCAGCAGTTTATCCCCCTTAAGTAGCTCCTACGAGCAGTACTTC. The encoded protein is CASSLSPLSSSYEQYF. This chain uses TRBV28 with TRBJ2-7; D is undetermined. Germline V CDR1 and CDR2: MDHEN, SYDVKM. This CDR3 contains 16 residues. The V end lost 1 base, the J end lost 0 bases, and 13 bases lay between the germline ends.

This clone was picked up one time. The chain has TRBV10-3 and TRBJ2-1; maybe TRBD2 (6 bases). Per the germline V gene, CDR1 is ENHRY and CDR2 is SYGVKD. The CDR3 loop spans 14 amino acids. V was clipped by 7 bases and J by 10 bases, with 20 bases between them. The CDR3 is CAIKETSSSVEQFF. The CDR3 nucleotides are TGTGCCATCAAAGAGACTAGTTCCAGCGTGGAGCAGTTCTTC.

The V gene is TRBV6-1, the J gene TRBJ1-6, with 8 bases that match TRBD1. The CDR3 consists of 15 residues. The junction had 9 bases not matched to a gene; V was cut back by 4 bases and J by 10 bases. Germline lookup yields CDR1 MNHNS and CDR2 SASEGT. The CDR3 bases are TGTGCCAGCAGTGCCTCGACAGGGGCCGGGTCACCCCTCCACTTT. This sequence encodes CASSASTGAGSPLHF.

CDR3 sequence: CASSWGTGDTGELFF. DNA for the CDR3: TGTGCCAGCAGCTGGGGGACAGGGGACACCGGGGAGCTGTTTTTT. This chain links TRBV5-6 with TRBJ2-2; TRBD1 matches at 10 bases. Germline V gives CDR1 SGHDT, CDR2 YYEEEE. The CDR3 has 15 amino acids. The J segment lost 3 bases and the V segment lost 3 bases, leaving 2 bases of the junction unmatched.

The chain couples TRBV6-7 to TRBJ1-1; 7 nucleotides line up with TRBD1. TRBV6-7 is placed among ORFs of uncertain function. The length of the CDR3 is 14 residues. The junction had 5 bases not matched to a gene; V was cut back by 6 bases and J by 1 base. CDR3 protein: CASRETGQNTEAFF. DNA for the CDR3: TGTGCCAGCAGGGAGACAGGGCAGAACACTGAAGCTTTCTTT.

V gene TRBV18 combines with J gene TRBJ2-3; TRBD1 might be the D (5 bases). CDR1 and CDR2 (germline): KGHSH, LQKENI. Deletions cut 2 bases from V and 4 bases from J, with 13 bases between. CDR3 length: 15 amino acids. CDR3 bases: TGTGCCAGCTCACCAAAGGGGCCAGTTCCAGATACGCAGTATTTT. Translated, it gives CASSPKGPVPDTQYF.

This chain connects TRBV7-2 to TRBJ1-5; maybe TRBD1 (5 bases). Germline assignment: CDR1 SGHTA and CDR2 FQGNSA. Trimming took 3 bases from V and 0 from J, leaving 12 bases between them. The CDR3 extends over 16 amino acids. CDR3 coding DNA: TGTGCCAGCAGCTTCCAGGGATACGGTAGCAATCAGCCCCAGCATTTT. It specifies CASSFQGYGSNQPQHF.

The V and J genes are TRBV2 and TRBJ1-5; 9 bases are a match to TRBD1. This CDR3 comprises 14 residues. Germline V CDR1 and CDR2: SNHLY, FYNNEI. V lost 4 bases to trimming and J lost 4 bases; unmatched junction nucleotides: 2. CDR3 in amino acids: CASSGGTGNQPQHF. In DNA form, the CDR3 reads TGTGCCAGCAGTGGTGGGACAGGGAATCAGCCCCAGCATTTT.

The V gene is TRBV9, the J gene TRBJ1-2, with 8 positions matching TRBD1. The CDR3 sequence is 13 residues long. CDR1 and CDR2 (germline): SGDLS, YYNGEE. The trim removed 3 bases at V and 5 bases at J, leaving 3 bases unmatched. The CDR3 DNA sequence: TGTGCCAGCAGCGCCGACAGGGGATATGGCTACACCTTC. It yields the protein CASSADRGYGYTF.

This chain connects TRBV10-3 to TRBJ2-1; 7 nucleotides agree with TRBD2. The germline V gene encodes CDR1 ENHRY and CDR2 SYGVKD. CDR3 length: 11 residues. J gave up 10 bases and V 3 bases, and 0 bases lay outside the gene matches. The CDR3 protein is CAISELAEQFF. The CDR3 nucleotides are TGTGCCATCAGTGAACTAGCGGAGCAGTTCTTC.

The chain recombines TRBV10-3 with TRBJ2-6; D gene ambiguous. V lost 3 bases to trimming and J lost 0 bases, with 6 bases between them. Germline CDR1 ENHRY, CDR2 SYGVKD. CDR3 size: 15 residues. CDR3 loop: CAISEGVSGANVLTF. The CDR3 DNA reads TGTGCCATCAGTGAAGGAGTCTCTGGGGCCAACGTCCTGACTTTC.

This clone occurred once. The chain carries TRBV2 and TRBJ2-5; D is uncertain. This CDR3 has 13 amino acids. The ends were cut back, 0 bases at V and 6 bases at J, with 8 bases in the middle. Germline CDR1 reads SNHLY; CDR2 reads FYNNEI. The CDR3 reads CASSEAAEKTQYF. The CDR3 DNA reads as TGTGCCAGCAGTGAAGCGGCGGAAAAGACCCAGTACTTC.

The chain uses TRBV19 and TRBJ1-5, with D hard to call. CDR3 length: 15 residues. Trimming pared 0 bases from V and 6 bases from J, leaving 12 bases between. Germline V gives CDR1 LNHDA, CDR2 SQIVND (reference sequence). The CDR3 DNA sequence: TGTGCCAGTAGTATAGACGGGTCGGGGAGTCAGCCCCAGCATTTT. The encoded protein is CASSIDGSGSQPQHF. Supplemented by reference TRBV19 and TRBJ1-5, the full variable domain reads DGGITQSPKYLFRKEGQNVTLSCEQNLNHDAMYWYRQDPGQGLRLIYYSQIVNDFQKGDIAEGYSVSREKKESFPLTVTSAQKNPTAFYLCASSIDGSGSQPQHFGDGTRLSIL.

The chain employs TRBV19 and TRBJ1-2, with 7 bases aligning to TRBD1. This CDR3 has 12 amino acids. Looked up from germline, CDR1 is LNHDA and CDR2 is SQIVND (reference sequence). V dropped 4 bases and J dropped 7; count of bases not matched to a gene: 3. CDR3 amino acids: CASSTRQGGYTF. DNA of the CDR3: TGTGCCAGTAGTACCCGACAGGGTGGCTACACCTTC. The full variable domain, rest sourced from reference TRBV19 and TRBJ1-2, is DGGITQSPKYLFRKEGQNVTLSCEQNLNHDAMYWYRQDPGQGLRLIYYSQIVNDFQKGDIAEGYSVSREKKESFPLTVTSAQKNPTAFYLCASSTRQGGYTFGSGTRLTVV.

This clone was observed a single time. This chain uses TRBV27 with TRBJ2-7; 8 bases are shared with TRBD2. The germline gives CDR1 MNHEY, CDR2 SMNVEV (reference sequence). CDR3 length equals 14 residues. J lost 4 bases, V lost 0 bases, and 2 bases had no gene match. The CDR3, as DNA: TGTGCCAGCAGTTTATCTAGCGGGGTTTACGAGCAGTACTTC. It encodes CASSLSSGVYEQYF.

The genes are TRBV5-1 and TRBJ1-2, with D hard to call. Germline CDR1 SGHRS, CDR2 YFSETQ. V was cut by 5 bases and J by 0 bases, with 8 bases left in between. This CDR3 spans 13 amino acids. The CDR3 DNA is TGCGCCAGCAGGAGTACTTCTAACTATGGCTACACCTTC. This gives the protein CASRSTSNYGYTF.

V and J are TRBV19 and TRBJ1-5; 7 bases fit TRBD1. The germline V gene has CDR1 LNHDA and CDR2 SQIVND (reference sequence). The CDR3 covers 14 residues. The trim removed 2 bases at V and 4 bases at J, leaving 2 bases unmatched. DNA of the CDR3: TGTGCCAGTAGTATATCCAGGGGGAATCAGCCCCAGCATTTT. Translated: CASSISRGNQPQHF.

The chain combines TRBV7-9 with TRBJ1-6; 9 bases agree with TRBD1. This CDR3 spans 15 amino acids. V was pared by 2 bases and J by 7 bases, with 3 bases of the junction left unmatched. CDR1 is SEHNR and CDR2 is FQNEAQ in the germline V gene (reference sequence). The CDR3 DNA reads TGTGCCAGCAGCTTAAGGACAGGGGCAAATTCACCCCTCCACTTT. Encoded protein: CASSLRTGANSPLHF.

This chain uses TRBV7-2 with TRBJ2-7; 12 positions match TRBD1. The germline gives CDR1 SGHTA, CDR2 FQGNSA. Trimming took 3 bases from V and 6 from J; bases not matched to a gene: 3. This CDR3 region has 14 residues. The CDR3 is CASSFGTGGLEQYF. CDR3 nucleotide sequence: TGTGCCAGCAGCTTCGGGACAGGGGGCCTCGAGCAGTACTTC.

The rearrangement uses TRBV7-2 and TRBJ1-2, with D unresolved. V lost 4 bases and J lost 2, with 8 bases in between. Per germline, CDR1 SGHTA and CDR2 FQGNSA. The CDR3 covers 13 residues. The CDR3 reads CASSSPLNYGYTF. The DNA of the CDR3 is TGTGCCAGCAGCTCCCCCTTGAACTATGGCTACACCTTC.

The chain recombines TRBV5-7 with TRBJ1-5; 7 bases agree with TRBD1. TRBV5-7 is an ORF, and what it does is uncertain. V was pared by 1 base and J by 4 bases, with 5 bases of the junction left unmatched. The CDR3 runs 15 residues. CDR3 sequence (DNA): TGTGCCAGCAGCTTGAGACAGGGTTTAAATCAGCCCCAGCATTTT. Translated: CASSLRQGLNQPQHF.

The V gene is TRBV19, the J gene TRBJ2-7, with a possible D match to TRBD2 (5 bases). Trimming cost V 6 bases and J 1 base, with 10 bases left between them. The germline V gene encodes CDR1 LNHDA and CDR2 SQIVND (reference sequence). The CDR3 consists of 13 residues. CDR3 DNA sequence: TGTGCCAGTAGGAGGGTAGGGTCCTACGAGCAGTACTTC. Translating gives CASRRVGSYEQYF.

The chain combines TRBV4-3 with TRBJ1-5; D is unresolved. V dropped 0 bases and J dropped 4 bases, with 10 bases sitting between them. The CDR3 covers 15 residues. Germline V CDR1 and CDR2: LGHNA, YSLEER. The CDR3 loop is CASSQDPRTNQPQHF. The CDR3 DNA reads TGCGCCAGCAGCCAAGACCCCAGGACTAATCAGCCCCAGCATTTT.

The chain uses TRBV7-8 and TRBJ1-2; TRBD1 aligns across 8 bases. Germline V CDR1 and CDR2: SGHVS, FQNEAQ. The CDR3 has 17 amino acids. V lost 2 bases, J lost 7 bases, and 15 bases stayed unmatched. CDR3 protein: CASSLTLDRALIGGYTF. The CDR3 DNA reads as TGTGCCAGCAGCTTAACACTGGACAGGGCCCTTATCGGTGGCTACACCTTC.

The chain links TRBV28 to TRBJ1-4; a weak D match, TRBD1 (5 bases). Germline-derived CDR1 and CDR2 are MDHEN and SYDVKM. Trimming pared 6 bases from V and 0 bases from J, leaving 14 bases between. The CDR3 extends over 16 amino acids. CDR3 bases: TGTGCCAGCAGGCGGGGGATCAGAGCAACTAATGAAAAACTGTTTTTT. This codes for CASRRGIRATNEKLFF.

The chain joins TRBV15 to TRBJ2-7; 9 bases align to TRBD1. CDR1 is LNHNV and CDR2 is YYDKDF in the germline V gene (reference sequence). The CDR3 totals 15 residues. V trimming: 6 bases; J trimming: 3 bases; junction bases outside the gene matches: 9. The CDR3 here is CATREPGQGGYEQYF. CDR3 DNA sequence: TGTGCCACCAGAGAACCGGGACAGGGAGGCTACGAGCAGTACTTC.